This record looks at one T cell receptor beta chain sequence and its context. Its antigen is not identified. The sample contains more than one DNA sequence encoding this CDR3. These data come from a study of shared clonotypes between healthy human individuals. Study results and caveats: With a handful of donors compared, 4.5% to 6.5% of naive CD4 clonotypes were shared.

Repertoires were generated with immunoSEQ multiplex PCR, while TCRdb's copy carries only in-frame clones and drops some. The sample lists about 2.4 million clones, around nine tenths occurring once. The CDR3 loop spans 13 amino acids. Looked up from germline, CDR1 is KGHSH and CDR2 is LQKENI. V was pared by 3 bases and J by 7 bases, with 13 bases between. V gene TRBV18 combines with J gene TRBJ2-7; D possibly matches TRBD1 or TRBD2 (5 bases each). The source is a man aged 18 to 30 in good health. Specimen: naive CD4+ T cells sorted from blood. Subset specified: CD45RA+ positively selected. The CDR3 bases are TGTGCCAGCTCACCCTCCGGGACCTCGGAGCAGTACTTC. Protein: CASSPSGTSEQYF.